The 21 T cell receptor beta chains below were found in one sample sequenced in a study of CD8+CD57+ T cells in acquired aplastic anemia. Genomic DNA was employed as the template in profiling TCR beta VDJ and CDR3. TCRdb used MiXCR to reprocess the reads, holding one entry per CDR3 protein. The sample lists around 200,000 distinct CDR3 sequences; under 50% were seen once. In patients chosen for sequencing, flow cytometry had shown CD8+CD57+ cell expansion. Sequencing was carried out using sorted CD4+, CD8+, or CD8+CD57+ T cells (not recorded which) from PBMCs. All receptors derive from a human donor with aplastic anemia.

This clonotype was counted ten times or more. The chain recombines TRBV7-9 with TRBJ2-7; 7 bases align to TRBD2. CDR3 length: 14 amino acids. Trimming removed 7 bases from V and 0 bases from J; junction bases left unmatched: 6. Germline CDR1 reads SEHNR; CDR2 reads FQNEAQ (reference sequence). CDR3: CASTTGTTSYEQYF. The CDR3 coding sequence is TGTGCCAGCACTACCGGGACTACCTCCTACGAGCAGTACTTC.

This clonotype was recorded many times. This chain uses TRBV7-3 with TRBJ2-7; TRBD2 matches at 12 bases. The CDR3 contains 16 residues. The germline V gene has CDR1 SGHTA and CDR2 FQGTGA. J was trimmed by 1 base and V by 5 bases; bases with no gene match: 6. The CDR3 DNA reads TGTGCCAGCAGCCTCACTAGCGGGGGGCCATCCTACGAGCAGTACTTC. It codes for CASSLTSGGPSYEQYF.

This clonotype was seen repeatedly, ten times or more. This chain links TRBV7-9 with TRBJ2-1; perhaps D is TRBD1 or TRBD2 (5 bases each). The V end was cut by 5 bases, the J end by 2 bases, with 10 bases between. The CDR3 is 14 amino acids. The germline V gene has CDR1 SEHNR and CDR2 FQNEAQ (reference sequence). This CDR3 reads CASSAWGTYNEQFF. CDR3 DNA: TGTGCCAGCAGCGCTTGGGGGACCTACAATGAGCAGTTCTTC. The entire variable domain, with the rest obtained from reference TRBV7-9 and TRBJ2-1, is as follows: DTGVSQNPRHKITKRGQNVTFRCDPISEHNRLYWYRQTLGQGPEFLTYFQNEAQLEKSRLLSDRFSAERPKGSFSTLEIQRTEQGDSAMYLCASSAWGTYNEQFFGPGTRLTVL.

This clonotype came up many times. The J gene is TRBJ1-1, the V gene TRBV9; TRBD1 aligns across 9 bases. Trimming removed 7 bases from V and 11 bases from J; junction bases left unmatched: 9. This CDR3 spans 12 amino acids. The germline gives CDR1 SGDLS, CDR2 YYNGEE. The CDR3 bases are TGTGCCAGCGGGACAGGGTTCGCTTCGGCTTTCTTT. Protein sequence: CASGTGFASAFF.

This clonotype was counted many times. This chain uses TRBV27 with TRBJ2-1; tentative D call: TRBD2 (5 bases). Germline V gene sequence: CDR1 MNHEY, CDR2 SMNVEV (reference sequence). V lost 7 bases and J lost 5, with 15 bases in between. The CDR3 spans 14 residues. The CDR3 nucleotides read TGTGCCAGCACCGAGTCGAGGGCCCACAATGAGCAGTTCTTC. This translates into CASTESRAHNEQFF.

Only a few counts were recorded for this clonotype. The rearrangement links TRBV6-1 to TRBJ2-2; TRBD2 aligns across 15 bases. CDR1 is MNHNS, CDR2 SASEGT, per germline. The trim removed 5 bases at V and 6 bases at J, leaving 13 bases unmatched. This CDR3 is 19 amino acids long. The CDR3 DNA follows: TGTGCCAGCAGTAGGACTAGCGGGGGGGCCAAGGAGTTAGCCGGGGAGCTGTTTTTT. Its translation: CASSRTSGGAKELAGELFF.

This clonotype was seen many times. The J gene is TRBJ2-1, the V gene TRBV11-2, with 11 nucleotides matching TRBD2. This CDR3 is built from 15 residues. Trimming removed 5 bases from V and 6 bases from J; junction bases left unmatched: 6. The V gene's germline CDR1 is SGHAT and CDR2 FQNNGV. CDR3 loop: CASSTTSGAGNEQFF. CDR3 coding DNA: TGTGCCAGCAGCACGACTAGCGGGGCCGGCAATGAGCAGTTCTTC. Drawing the rest from reference TRBV11-2 and TRBJ2-1, the complete variable domain is EAGVAQSPRYKIIEKRQSVAFWCNPISGHATLYWYQQILGQGPKLLIQFQNNGVVDDSQLPKDRFSAERLKGVDSTLKIQPAKLEDSAVYLCASSTTSGAGNEQFFGPGTRLTVL.

Points on this clonotype: The final CDR3 position lacks the conserved phenylalanine or tryptophan, pointing to a likely read error. The chain recombines TRBV7-3 with TRBJ1-1, with no clear D. This CDR3 has 13 amino acids. Germline loops: CDR1 SGHTA, CDR2 FQGTGA. The CDR3: CASSLTENTEAFL. In DNA form, the CDR3 reads TGCGCCAGCAGCTTAACAGAGAACACTGAAGCTTTCCTT.

This clonotype showed up just a few times. The V call is TRBV20-1, the J call TRBJ2-7, with D possibly matching TRBD2 (5 bases). This CDR3 comprises 11 residues. The germline gives CDR1 DFQATT, CDR2 SNEGSKA (reference sequence). Trimming left V 3 bases short and J 7 bases short, with 10 bases between. CDR3 nucleotides: TGCAGTGCTAGGGATCCGGGGGAGCAGTACTTC. Protein sequence: CSARDPGEQYF.

CDR3 loop: CASSETGTGAGEQYF. In DNA, the CDR3 is TGTGCCAGCAGCGAAACCGGGACAGGGGCGGGCGAGCAGTACTTC. This chain connects TRBV2 to TRBJ2-7; TRBD1 matches at 10 bases. CDR3 size: 15 residues. Germline V gene sequence: CDR1 SNHLY, CDR2 FYNNEI. Unmatched junction bases numbered 11, after V lost 6 bases and J lost 6 bases.

Details on this clonotype: Since a much larger clone is just one base distant, this may be a read error. The V call is TRBV5-1, the J call TRBJ2-2; 9 bases match TRBD1. The CDR3 spans 14 residues. With 4 bases clipped from V and 6 bases from J, the junction kept 4 bases outside the gene matches. Germline CDR1 and CDR2: SGHRS and YFSETQ. CDR3 residues: CASSTRQGAGELFF. As DNA, the CDR3 is TGCGCCAGCAGCACAAGACAGGGGGCCGGGGAGCTGTTTTTT.

The chain couples TRBV3-1 to TRBJ2-7, with 9 bases identical to TRBD2. The CDR3 runs 15 residues. The V gene's germline CDR1 is LGHDT and CDR2 YNNKEL (reference sequence). V shed 2 bases, J shed 2 bases, and the junction held 4 bases outside the gene matches. CDR3 residues: CASSQRGGRAYEQYF. In nucleotides, the CDR3 is TGTGCCAGCAGCCAACGTGGCGGGAGGGCCTACGAGCAGTACTTC.

Only a few counts were recorded for this clonotype. V and J are TRBV5-4 and TRBJ2-5; 9 bases are a match to TRBD2. V lost 0 bases to trimming and J lost 5 bases; unmatched junction nucleotides: 5. CDR1 and CDR2 from the germline V gene are SGHNT and YYREEE (reference sequence). The CDR3 totals 15 residues. Written as DNA, the CDR3 is TGTGCCAGCAGCTTGGGGGCGGGGGGGCCGGAGACCCAGTACTTC. Residues: CASSLGAGGPETQYF.

The chain combines TRBV9 with TRBJ1-2; D possibly corresponds to TRBD1 (6 bases). This CDR3 region has 13 residues. Between the trimmed V and J ends, which lost 4 bases and 4 bases, there was a span of 11 bases. In germline, CDR1 is SGDLS, CDR2 YYNGEE. The DNA for the CDR3 is TGTGCCAGCAGCTATCAGGACAGCTATGGCTACACCTTC. This sequence encodes CASSYQDSYGYTF.

As concerns this clonotype: With a much larger clone just one base away, this may be a read error. This chain links TRBV6-1 with TRBJ2-7; 10 bases line up with TRBD1. This CDR3 has 16 amino acids. The germline CDR1 and CDR2 sequences are MNHNS and SASEGT. DNA of the CDR3: TGTGCCAGCAGGGAACCCGGGACAGGGGCCCTCTACGGGCAGTACTTC. Translating gives CASREPGTGALYGQYF.

This chain connects TRBV6-2 or TRBV6-3 to TRBJ2-6, with TRBD2 identical over 7 bases. V shed 2 bases and J 1 base; nucleotides not matched to a gene: 5. This CDR3 region has 17 residues. Germline CDR1 is MNHEY and CDR2 is SVGEGT. The CDR3 loop is CASSYRLADSGANVLTF. CDR3 sequence (DNA): TGTGCCAGCAGTTACCGGCTAGCGGATTCTGGGGCCAACGTCCTGACTTTC.

The chain carries TRBV20-1 and TRBJ1-1; no definite D call. Trimming shortened V by 1 base and J by 0 bases, and 9 bases separated the two germline ends. Germline V gene data show CDR1 as DFQATT and CDR2 as SNEGSKA (reference sequence). The CDR3 consists of 14 residues. The CDR3 loop is CSARVSTMNTEAFF. CDR3 sequence (DNA): TGCAGTGCTAGAGTATCCACGATGAACACTGAAGCTTTCTTT.

Worth noting for this clonotype: This CDR3 is missing its conserved last phenylalanine or tryptophan, likely due to a read error. The DNA is left out, because the CDR3 cannot be placed on it with certainty; the CDR3 is given as TCRdb lists it. The rearrangement uses TRBV6-6 and TRBJ2-7; TRBD2 is the table's D call, not checked against the DNA. The CDR3 spans 13 amino acids, including both terminal residues. In germline, CDR1 is MNHNY, CDR2 SVGAGI (reference sequence). CDR3 residues: CASSSTSGGARYS.

The J gene is TRBJ2-1, the V gene TRBV20-1, with D unclear. V was clipped by 3 bases and J by 0 bases, with 6 bases between them. This CDR3 has 13 amino acids. Germline V CDR1 and CDR2: DFQATT, SNEGSKA (reference sequence). The CDR3 region is CSARRYSYNEQFF. In nucleotides, the CDR3 is TGCAGTGCTAGGCGGTACTCCTACAATGAGCAGTTCTTC.

The V and J genes are TRBV2 and TRBJ1-1; D not certain. The CDR3 contains 12 residues. Germline V lookup: CDR1 SNHLY, CDR2 FYNNEI. The V gene lost 3 bases and the J gene lost 5 bases, with 7 bases spanning the gap. The CDR3 nucleotides read TGTGCCAGCAGTGATCCCACGACTGAAGCTTTCTTT. It encodes CASSDPTTEAFF. Supplemented by reference TRBV2 and TRBJ1-1, the full variable domain reads EPEVTQTPSHQVTQMGQEVILRCVPISNHLYFYWYRQILGQKVEFLVSFYNNEISEKSEIFDDQFSVERPDGSNFTLKIRSTKLEDSAMYFCASSDPTTEAFFGQGTRLTVV.

Comment on this clonotype: This sequence may be a read error, since a much larger clone differs from it by one base. The chain uses TRBV5-1 and TRBJ1-2, with D uncertain. This CDR3 is built from 17 residues. Germline-derived CDR1 and CDR2 are SGHRS and YFSETQ. CDR3 bases: TGTGCCAGCAGCTTGCCCATTGAAGCCGCCGCCGGCTGTGGCTACACCTTC. Its protein product is CASSLPIEAAAGCGYTF. Variable domain in full (rest from reference TRBV5-1 and TRBJ1-2): KAGVTQTPRYLIKTRGQQVTLSCSPISGHRSVSWYQQTPGQGLQFLFEYFSETQRNKGNFPGRFSGRQFSNSRSEMNVSTLELGDSALYLCASSLPIEAAAGCGYTFGSGTRLTVV.